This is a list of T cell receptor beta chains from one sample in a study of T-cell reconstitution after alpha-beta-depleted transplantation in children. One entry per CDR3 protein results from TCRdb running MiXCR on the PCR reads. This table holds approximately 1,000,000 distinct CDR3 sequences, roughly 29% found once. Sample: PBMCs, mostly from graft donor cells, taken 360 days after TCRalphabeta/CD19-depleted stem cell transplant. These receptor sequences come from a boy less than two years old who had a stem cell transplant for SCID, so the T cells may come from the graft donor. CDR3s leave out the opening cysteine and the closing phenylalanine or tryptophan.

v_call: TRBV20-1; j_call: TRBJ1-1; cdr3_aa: SAREWGILNTEAF
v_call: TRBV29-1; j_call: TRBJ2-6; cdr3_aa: SVEGPSGANVLT
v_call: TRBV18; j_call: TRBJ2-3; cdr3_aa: ASSLIVRGATDTQY
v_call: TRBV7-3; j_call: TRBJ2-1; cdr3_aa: ASSNLGQDNEQF
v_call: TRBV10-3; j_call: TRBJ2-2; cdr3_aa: AIGGTGTGGNDPPGELF
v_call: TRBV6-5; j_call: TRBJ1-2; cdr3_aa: ASSYDRLKGYT
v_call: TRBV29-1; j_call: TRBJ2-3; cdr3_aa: SVEAGGAITDTQY
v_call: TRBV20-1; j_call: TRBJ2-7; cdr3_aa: SARDREGLYEQY
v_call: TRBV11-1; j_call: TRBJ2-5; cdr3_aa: ASSFLRGRWETQY
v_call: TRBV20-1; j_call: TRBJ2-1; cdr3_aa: SARAGLAANEQF
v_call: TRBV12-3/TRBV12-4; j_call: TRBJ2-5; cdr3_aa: ASSFQVRETQY
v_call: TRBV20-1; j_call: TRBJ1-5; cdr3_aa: SAGVGMQPQH
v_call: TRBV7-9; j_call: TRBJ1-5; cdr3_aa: ASSLETGNQPQH
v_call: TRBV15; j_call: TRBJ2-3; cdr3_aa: AIRGLGTDTQY
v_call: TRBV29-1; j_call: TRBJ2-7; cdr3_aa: SVEEGLASNEQY
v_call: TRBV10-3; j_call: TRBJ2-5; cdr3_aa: AIESDRGGRETQY
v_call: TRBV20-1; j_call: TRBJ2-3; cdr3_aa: SARSPYTQY
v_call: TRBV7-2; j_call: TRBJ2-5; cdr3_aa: ASSRLDRDFGTQY
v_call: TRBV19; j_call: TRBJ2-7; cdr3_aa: ASRPAGTVSYEQY
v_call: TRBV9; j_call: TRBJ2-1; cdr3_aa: ASSPGGPSGGRPSYNEQF
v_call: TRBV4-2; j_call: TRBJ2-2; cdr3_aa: ASSQQASTANTGELF
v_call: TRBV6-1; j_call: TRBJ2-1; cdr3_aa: ASRSRDSLYNEQF
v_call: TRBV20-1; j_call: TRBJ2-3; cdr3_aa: SAGNPSGEITDTQY
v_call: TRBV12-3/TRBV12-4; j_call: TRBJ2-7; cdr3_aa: ASSRGANEQY
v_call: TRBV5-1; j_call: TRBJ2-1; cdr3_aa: ASRRQGGNEQF
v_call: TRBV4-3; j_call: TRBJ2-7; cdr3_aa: ASSRKVLGHEQY
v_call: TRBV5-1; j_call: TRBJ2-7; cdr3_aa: ASSSGGEQY
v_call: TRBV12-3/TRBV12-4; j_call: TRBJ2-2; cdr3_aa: ASSSLLGQGANTGELF
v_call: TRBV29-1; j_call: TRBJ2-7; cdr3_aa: SVASGSDYDEQY
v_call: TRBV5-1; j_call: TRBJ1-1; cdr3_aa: ASGTENTEAF
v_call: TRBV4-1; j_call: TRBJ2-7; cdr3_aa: ASSQGSGYQYEQY
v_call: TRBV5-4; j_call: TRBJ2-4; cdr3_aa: ASSWTTGLAKNIQY
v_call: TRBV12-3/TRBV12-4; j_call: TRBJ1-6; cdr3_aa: ASSLDRGGGSPLH
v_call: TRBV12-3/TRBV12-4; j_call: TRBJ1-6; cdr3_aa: ASRPPGTANSPLH
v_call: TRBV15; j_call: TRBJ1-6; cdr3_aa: ATSREQDSPLH
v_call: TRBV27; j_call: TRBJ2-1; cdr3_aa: AITSGGSNEQF
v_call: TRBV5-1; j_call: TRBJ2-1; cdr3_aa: ASSPERGEQF